The entry below describes one T cell receptor (beta chain). The target antigen is unknown. The source of the sample is a study of early T cells in non-severe SARS-CoV-2 infection. Across the whole study: Sequencing of unsorted whole blood was done on bulk RNA, leaving chains unpaired. Study-wide results and limits: Anti-spike CD8 responses were favored in VDJdb matching, and private and CD4 specificities were missed.

Individual cDNA molecules carried attached unique molecular identifiers. TCRdb reprocessed the 5' RACE reads with MiXCR, giving one entry per CDR3 protein. The sample lists some 82,000 distinct CDR3 sequences, 9.5% to 13% occurring once. The V gene's germline CDR1 is MNHEY and CDR2 SMNVEV (reference sequence). The V end was cut by 6 bases, the J end by 3 bases, with 17 bases between. The CDR3 runs 15 residues. The chain links TRBV27 to TRBJ1-1; a weak D match, TRBD1 (6 bases). The sequenced material came from whole blood. The receptor's source is an adult who was a healthcare worker with PCR-confirmed SARS-CoV-2 infection or an uninfected control (not recorded which). Here the CDR3 reads CASSLNTGFYTEAFF. DNA of the CDR3: TGTGCCAGCAGCTTGAATACAGGGTTTTACACTGAAGCTTTCTTT.